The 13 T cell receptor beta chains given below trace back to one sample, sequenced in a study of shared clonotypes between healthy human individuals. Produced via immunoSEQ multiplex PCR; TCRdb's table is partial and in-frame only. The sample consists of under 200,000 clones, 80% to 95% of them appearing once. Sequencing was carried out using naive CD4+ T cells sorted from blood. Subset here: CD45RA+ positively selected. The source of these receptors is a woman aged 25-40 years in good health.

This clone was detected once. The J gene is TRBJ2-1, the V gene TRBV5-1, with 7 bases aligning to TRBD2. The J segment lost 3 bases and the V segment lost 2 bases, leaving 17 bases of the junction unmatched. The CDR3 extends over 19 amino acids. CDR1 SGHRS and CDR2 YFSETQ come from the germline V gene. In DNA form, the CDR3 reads TGCGCCAGCAGCTTTTCATTGGGGTGGGGCGGGAGTAGCTACAATGAGCAGTTCTTC. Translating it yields CASSFSLGWGGSSYNEQFF.

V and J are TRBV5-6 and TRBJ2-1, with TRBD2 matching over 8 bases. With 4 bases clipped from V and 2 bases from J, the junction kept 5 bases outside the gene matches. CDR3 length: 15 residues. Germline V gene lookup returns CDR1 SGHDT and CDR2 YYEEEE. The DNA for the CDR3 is TGTGCCAGCAGCCCGGGACTAGAGCCCTACAATGAGCAGTTCTTC. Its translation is CASSPGLEPYNEQFF.

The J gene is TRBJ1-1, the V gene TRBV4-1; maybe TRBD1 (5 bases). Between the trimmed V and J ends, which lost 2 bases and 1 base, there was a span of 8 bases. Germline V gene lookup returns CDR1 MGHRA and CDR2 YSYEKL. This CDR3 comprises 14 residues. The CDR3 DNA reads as TGCGCCAGCAGCCAATGGGGCAGGAACACTGAAGCTTTCTTT. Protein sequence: CASSQWGRNTEAFF.

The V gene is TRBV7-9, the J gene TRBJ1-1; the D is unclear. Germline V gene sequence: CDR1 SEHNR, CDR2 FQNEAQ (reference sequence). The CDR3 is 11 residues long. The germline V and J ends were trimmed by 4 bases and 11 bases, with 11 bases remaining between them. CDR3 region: CASSYGLQAFF. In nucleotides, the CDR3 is TGTGCCAGCAGCTACGGGCTTCAGGCTTTCTTT.

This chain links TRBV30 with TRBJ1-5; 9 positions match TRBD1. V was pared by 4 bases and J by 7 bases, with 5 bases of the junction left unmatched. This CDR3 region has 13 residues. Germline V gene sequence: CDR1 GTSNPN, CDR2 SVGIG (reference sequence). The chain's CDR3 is CAWTDRGGQPQHF. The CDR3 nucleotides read TGTGCCTGGACGGACAGGGGAGGACAGCCCCAGCATTTT.

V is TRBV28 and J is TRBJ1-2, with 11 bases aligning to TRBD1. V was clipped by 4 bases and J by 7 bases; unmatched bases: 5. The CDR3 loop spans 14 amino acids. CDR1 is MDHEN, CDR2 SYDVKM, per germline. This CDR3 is CASSSGQGASGYTF. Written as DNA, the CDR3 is TGTGCCAGCAGTTCTGGACAGGGGGCTTCTGGCTACACCTTC.

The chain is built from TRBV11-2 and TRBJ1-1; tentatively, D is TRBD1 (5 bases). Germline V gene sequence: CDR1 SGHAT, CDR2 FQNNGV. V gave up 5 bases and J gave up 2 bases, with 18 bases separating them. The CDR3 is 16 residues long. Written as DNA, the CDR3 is TGTGCCAGCAGCCCCCTTGGGGGAAAGCTCAACACTGAAGCTTTCTTT. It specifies CASSPLGGKLNTEAFF.

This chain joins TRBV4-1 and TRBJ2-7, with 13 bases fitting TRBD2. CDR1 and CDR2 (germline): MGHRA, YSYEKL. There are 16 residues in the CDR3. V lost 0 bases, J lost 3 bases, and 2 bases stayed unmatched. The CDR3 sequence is CASSQEWTSGSYEQYF. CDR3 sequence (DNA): TGCGCCAGCAGCCAAGAATGGACTAGCGGGAGCTACGAGCAGTACTTC.

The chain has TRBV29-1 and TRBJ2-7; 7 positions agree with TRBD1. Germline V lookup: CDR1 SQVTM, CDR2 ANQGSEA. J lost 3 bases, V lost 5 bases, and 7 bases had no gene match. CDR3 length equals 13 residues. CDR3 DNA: TGCAGCGTTTGGGACAGCATGGACTACGAGCAGTACTTC. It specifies CSVWDSMDYEQYF.

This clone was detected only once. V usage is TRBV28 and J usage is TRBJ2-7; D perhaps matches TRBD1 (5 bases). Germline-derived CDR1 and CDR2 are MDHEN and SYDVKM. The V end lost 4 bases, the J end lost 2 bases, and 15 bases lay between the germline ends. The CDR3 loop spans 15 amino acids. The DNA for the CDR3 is TGTGCCAGCAGTTCCTCAGGAGAAGGGGCCTACGAGCAGTACTTC. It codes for CASSSSGEGAYEQYF.

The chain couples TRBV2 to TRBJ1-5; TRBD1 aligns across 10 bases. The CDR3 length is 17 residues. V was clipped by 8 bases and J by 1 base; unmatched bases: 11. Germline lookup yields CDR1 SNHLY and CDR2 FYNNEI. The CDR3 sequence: CASHRDRGRWSNQPQHF. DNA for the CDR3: TGTGCCAGCCACCGGGACAGGGGCCGGTGGAGCAATCAGCCCCAGCATTTT.

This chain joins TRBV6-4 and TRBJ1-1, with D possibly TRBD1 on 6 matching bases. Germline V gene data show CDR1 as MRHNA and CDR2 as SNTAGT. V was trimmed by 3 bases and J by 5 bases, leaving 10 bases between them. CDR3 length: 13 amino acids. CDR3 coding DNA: TGTGCCAGCAGTGAAGTAGGGGGGACTGAAGCTTTCTTT. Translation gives CASSEVGGTEAFF.

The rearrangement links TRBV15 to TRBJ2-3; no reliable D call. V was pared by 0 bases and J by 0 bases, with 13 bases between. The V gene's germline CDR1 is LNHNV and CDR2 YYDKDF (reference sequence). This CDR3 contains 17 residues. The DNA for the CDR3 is TGTGCCACCAGCAGAGAATTCCCGGAACCTAGCACAGATACGCAGTATTTT. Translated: CATSREFPEPSTDTQYF.